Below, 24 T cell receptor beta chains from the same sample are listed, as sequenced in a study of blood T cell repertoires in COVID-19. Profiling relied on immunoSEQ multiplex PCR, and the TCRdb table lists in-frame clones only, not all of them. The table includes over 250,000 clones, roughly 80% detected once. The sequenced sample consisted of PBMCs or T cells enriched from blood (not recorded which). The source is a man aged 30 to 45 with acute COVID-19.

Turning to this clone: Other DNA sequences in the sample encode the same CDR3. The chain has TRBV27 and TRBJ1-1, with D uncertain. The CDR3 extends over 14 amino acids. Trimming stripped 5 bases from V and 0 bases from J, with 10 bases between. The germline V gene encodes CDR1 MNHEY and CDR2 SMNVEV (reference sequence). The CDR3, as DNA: TGTGCCAGCAGTCTCGCCAGGCTGAACACTGAAGCTTTCTTT. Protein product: CASSLARLNTEAFF.

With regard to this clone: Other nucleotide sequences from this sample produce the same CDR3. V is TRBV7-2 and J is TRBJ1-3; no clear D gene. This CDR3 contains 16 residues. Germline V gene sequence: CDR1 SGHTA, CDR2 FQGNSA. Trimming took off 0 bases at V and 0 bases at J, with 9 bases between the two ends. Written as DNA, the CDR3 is TGTGCCAGCAGCTTAGCGGGCGGGAGCTCTGGAAACACCATATATTTT. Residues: CASSLAGGSSGNTIYF.

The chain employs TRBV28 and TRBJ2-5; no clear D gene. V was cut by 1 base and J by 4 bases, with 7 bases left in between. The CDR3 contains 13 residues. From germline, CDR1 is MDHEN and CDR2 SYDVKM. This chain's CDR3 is CASSLYQAETQYF. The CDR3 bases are TGTGCCAGCAGTTTATACCAGGCAGAGACCCAGTACTTC.

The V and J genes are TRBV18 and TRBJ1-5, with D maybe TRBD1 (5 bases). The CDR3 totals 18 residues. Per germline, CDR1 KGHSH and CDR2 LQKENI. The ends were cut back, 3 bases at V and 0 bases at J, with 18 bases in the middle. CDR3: CASSPTRVGENSNQPQHF. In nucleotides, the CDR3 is TGTGCCAGCTCACCCACCAGGGTTGGTGAAAATAGCAATCAGCCCCAGCATTTT.

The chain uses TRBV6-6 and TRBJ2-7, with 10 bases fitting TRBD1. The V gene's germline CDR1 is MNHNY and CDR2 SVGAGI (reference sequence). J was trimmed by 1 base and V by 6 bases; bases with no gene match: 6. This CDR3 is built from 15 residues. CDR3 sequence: CASSHDRGPSYEQYV. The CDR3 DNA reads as TGTGCCAGCAGCCATGACAGGGGGCCTTCCTACGAGCAGTACGTC.

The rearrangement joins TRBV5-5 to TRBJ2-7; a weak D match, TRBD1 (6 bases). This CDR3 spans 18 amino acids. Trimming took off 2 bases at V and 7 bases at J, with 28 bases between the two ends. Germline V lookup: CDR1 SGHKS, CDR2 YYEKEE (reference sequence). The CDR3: CASSLDKKYRDTAREQYV. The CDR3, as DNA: TGTGCCAGCAGCTTAGATAAAAAATACCGGGACACCGCTCGGGAGCAGTACGTC.

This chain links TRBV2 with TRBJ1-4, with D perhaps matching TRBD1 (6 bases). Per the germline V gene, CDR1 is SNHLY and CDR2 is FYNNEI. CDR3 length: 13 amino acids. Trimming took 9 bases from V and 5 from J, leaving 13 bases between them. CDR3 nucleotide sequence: TGTGCCAGTACCGGGACAAGAAATGAAAAACTGTTTTTT. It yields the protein CASTGTRNEKLFF. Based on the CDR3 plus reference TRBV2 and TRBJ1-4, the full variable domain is EPEVTQTPSHQVTQMGQEVILRCVPISNHLYFYWYRQILGQKVEFLVSFYNNEISEKSEIFDDQFSVERPDGSNFTLKIRSTKLEDSAMYFCASTGTRNEKLFFGSGTQLSVL.

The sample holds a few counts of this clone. CDR3 DNA sequence: TGCAGCGTTCAGACAGGGGAGAGCAATGAGCAGTTCTTC. It is translated as CSVQTGESNEQFF. The gene calls are TRBV29-1 and TRBJ2-1, with 8 nucleotides matching TRBD1. After removal of 5 bases from V and 6 bases from J, the junction contained 6 bases not matched to a gene. This CDR3 region has 13 residues. Per germline, CDR1 SQVTM and CDR2 ANQGSEA.

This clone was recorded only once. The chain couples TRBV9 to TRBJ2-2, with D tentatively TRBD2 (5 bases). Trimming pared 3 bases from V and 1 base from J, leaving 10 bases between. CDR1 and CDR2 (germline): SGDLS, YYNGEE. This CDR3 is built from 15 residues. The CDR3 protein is CASSEVAGNTGELFF. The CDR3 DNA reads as TGTGCCAGCAGCGAGGTGGCGGGGAACACCGGGGAGCTGTTTTTT.

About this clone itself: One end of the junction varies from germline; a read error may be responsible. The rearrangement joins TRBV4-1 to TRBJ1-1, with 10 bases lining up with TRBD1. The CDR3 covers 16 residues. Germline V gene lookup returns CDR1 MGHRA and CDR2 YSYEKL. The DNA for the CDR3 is TGCGCCAGCAGCCAAGTAGGACAGGGGGTTCGAACTGGAGCTTTCTTT. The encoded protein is CASSQVGQGVRTGAFF.

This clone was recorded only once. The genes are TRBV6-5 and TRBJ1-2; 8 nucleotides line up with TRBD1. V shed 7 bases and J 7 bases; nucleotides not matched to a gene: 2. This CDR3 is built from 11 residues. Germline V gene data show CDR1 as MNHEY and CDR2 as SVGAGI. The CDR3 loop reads CASTGGAGYTF. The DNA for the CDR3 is TGTGCCAGCACAGGGGGCGCTGGCTACACCTTC.

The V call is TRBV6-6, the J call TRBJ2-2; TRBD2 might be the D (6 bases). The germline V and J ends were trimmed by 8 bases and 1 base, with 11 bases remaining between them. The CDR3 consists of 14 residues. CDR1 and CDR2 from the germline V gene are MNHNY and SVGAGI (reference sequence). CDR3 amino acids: CASRDSGNTGELFF. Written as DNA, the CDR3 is TGTGCCAGCCGGGATAGCGGGAACACCGGGGAGCTGTTTTTT.

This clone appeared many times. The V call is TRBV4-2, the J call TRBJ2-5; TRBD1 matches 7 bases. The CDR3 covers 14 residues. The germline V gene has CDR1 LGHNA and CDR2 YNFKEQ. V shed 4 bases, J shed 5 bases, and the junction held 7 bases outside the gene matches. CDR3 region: CASSPGGDSETQYF. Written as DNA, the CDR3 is TGTGCCAGCAGCCCAGGGGGAGACTCGGAGACCCAGTACTTC.

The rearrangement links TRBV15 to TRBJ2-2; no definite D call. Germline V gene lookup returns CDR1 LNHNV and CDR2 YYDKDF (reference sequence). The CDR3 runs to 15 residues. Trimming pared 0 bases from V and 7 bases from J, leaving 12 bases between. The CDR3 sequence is CATSREIPGGGELFF. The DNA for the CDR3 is TGTGCCACCAGCAGAGAAATCCCCGGTGGCGGGGAGCTGTTTTTT.

CDR3: CASSEPRSGNTIYF. The CDR3 DNA reads as TGTGCCAGCAGTGAGCCTAGGAGCGGAAACACCATATATTTT. J is TRBJ1-3 and V is TRBV25-1; D unclear. Germline V gives CDR1 MGHDK, CDR2 SYGVNS. CDR3 length: 14 amino acids. The V end was cut by 3 bases, the J end by 4 bases, with 10 bases between. The full variable domain, rest sourced from reference TRBV25-1 and TRBJ1-3, is EADIYQTPRYLVIGTGKKITLECSQTMGHDKMYWYQQDPGMELHLIHYSYGVNSTEKGDLSSESTVSRIRTEHFPLTLESARPSHTSQYLCASSEPRSGNTIYFGEGSWLTVV.

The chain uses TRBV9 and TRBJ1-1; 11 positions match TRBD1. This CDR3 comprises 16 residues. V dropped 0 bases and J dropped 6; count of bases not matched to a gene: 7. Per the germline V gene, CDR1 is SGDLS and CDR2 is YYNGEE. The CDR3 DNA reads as TGTGCCAGCAGCGTAGTGGACAGGGGGCGATTCGCTGAAGCTTTCTTT. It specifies CASSVVDRGRFAEAFF.

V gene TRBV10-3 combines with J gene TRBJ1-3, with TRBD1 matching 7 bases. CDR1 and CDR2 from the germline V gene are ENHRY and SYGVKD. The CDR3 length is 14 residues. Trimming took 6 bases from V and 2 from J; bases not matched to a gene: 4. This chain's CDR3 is CAIRATGTGNTIYF. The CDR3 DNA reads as TGTGCCATCAGGGCGACAGGGACTGGAAACACCATATATTTT.

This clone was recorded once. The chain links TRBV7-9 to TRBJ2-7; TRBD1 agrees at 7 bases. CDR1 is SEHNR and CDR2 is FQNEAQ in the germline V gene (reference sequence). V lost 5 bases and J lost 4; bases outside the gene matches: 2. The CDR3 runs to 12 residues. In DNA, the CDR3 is TGTGCCAGCAGCCGGGACAGATACGAGCAGTACGTC. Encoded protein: CASSRDRYEQYV.

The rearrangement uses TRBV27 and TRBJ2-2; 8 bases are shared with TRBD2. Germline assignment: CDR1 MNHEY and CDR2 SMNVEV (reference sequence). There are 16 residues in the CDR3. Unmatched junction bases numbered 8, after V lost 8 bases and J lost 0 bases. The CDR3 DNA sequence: TGTGCCAGCGAAGCTAGCGGGCCTCCGAACACCGGGGAGCTGTTTTTT. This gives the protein CASEASGPPNTGELFF.

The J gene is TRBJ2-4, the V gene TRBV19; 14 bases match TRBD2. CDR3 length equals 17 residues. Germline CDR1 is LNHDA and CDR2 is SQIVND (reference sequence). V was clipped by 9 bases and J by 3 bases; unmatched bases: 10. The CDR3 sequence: CASEPGLAGDVKNIQYF. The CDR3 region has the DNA TGTGCCAGCGAACCGGGACTAGCGGGAGACGTCAAAAACATTCAGTACTTC.

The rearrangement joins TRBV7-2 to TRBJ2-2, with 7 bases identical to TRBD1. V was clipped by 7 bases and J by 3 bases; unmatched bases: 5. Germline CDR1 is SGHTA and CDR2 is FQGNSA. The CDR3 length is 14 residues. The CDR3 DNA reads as TGTGCCAGCACCCTGACAGGGTACACCGGGGAGCTGTTTTTT. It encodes CASTLTGYTGELFF. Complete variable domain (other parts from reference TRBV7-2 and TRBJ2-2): GAGVSQSPSNKVTEKGKDVELRCDPISGHTALYWYRQSLGQGLEFLIYFQGNSAPDKSGLPSDRFSAERTGGSVSTLTIQRTQQEDSAVYLCASTLTGYTGELFFGEGSRLTVL.

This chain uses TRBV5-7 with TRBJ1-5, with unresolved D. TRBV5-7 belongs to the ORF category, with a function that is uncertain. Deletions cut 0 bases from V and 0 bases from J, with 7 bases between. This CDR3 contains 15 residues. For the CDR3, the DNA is TGTGCCAGCAGCTTGGAGGAGGTTAGCAATCAGCCCCAGCATTTT. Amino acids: CASSLEEVSNQPQHF.

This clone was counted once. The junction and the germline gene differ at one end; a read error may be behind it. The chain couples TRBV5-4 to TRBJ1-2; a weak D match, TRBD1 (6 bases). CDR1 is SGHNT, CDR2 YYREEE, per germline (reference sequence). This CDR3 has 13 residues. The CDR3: CASSRQNRDKVHF. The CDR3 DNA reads TGTGCCAGCAGCCGTCAAAATCGGGACAAGGTTCACTTC.

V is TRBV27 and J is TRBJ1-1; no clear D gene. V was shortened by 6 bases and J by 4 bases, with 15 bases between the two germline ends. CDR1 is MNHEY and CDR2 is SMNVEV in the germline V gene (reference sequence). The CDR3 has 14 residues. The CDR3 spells CASSPGSLSTEAFF. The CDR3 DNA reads TGTGCCAGCAGCCCGGGTAGCTTGAGCACTGAAGCTTTCTTT.